A selection of T cell receptor beta chains follows, all from one sample in a study of blood T cells in healthy people across ages. TCRdb processed the 5' RACE reads anew with MiXCR; each CDR3 protein has one entry. The sample consists of about 780,000 distinct CDR3 sequences, roughly 24% of them appearing once. The data were also submitted as part of a second study, on T cells of mothers and their children.

Sequencing input: blood. The receptors derive from a boy between 10 and 17 years old in good health. Each CDR3 is given with its conserved first and last residue. The D gene is left open where the match is weak. Part of the rows lack a size; the others show once, few, many or a class for expanded clones.

D gene: NA
V gene: TRBV21-1
J gene: TRBJ2-5
clone size: NA
CDR3 protein: CASSNRPGELGKETQYF
CDR3 DNA: TGTGCCAGCAGCAACCGGCCAGGGGAGCTCGGAAAAGAGACCCAGTACTTC

D gene: TRBD2
V gene: TRBV3-1
J gene: TRBJ2-5
clone size: few
CDR3 protein: CASSPRPSGDETQYF
CDR3 DNA: TGTGCCAGCAGCCCCAGACCCAGCGGGGATGAGACCCAGTACTTC

D gene: NA
V gene: TRBV10-3
J gene: TRBJ2-5
clone size: NA
CDR3 protein: CAISGRRGETQYF
CDR3 DNA: TGTGCCATCAGTGGGCGCCGGGGAGAGACCCAGTACTTC

D gene: TRBD1
V gene: TRBV6-5
J gene: TRBJ1-5
clone size: few
CDR3 protein: CASSYAGGADQPQHF
CDR3 DNA: TGTGCCAGCAGTTACGCAGGGGGCGCGGATCAGCCCCAGCATTTT

D gene: NA
V gene: TRBV5-1
J gene: TRBJ2-2
clone size: many
CDR3 protein: CASSSTTDNTGELFF
CDR3 DNA: TGCGCCAGCAGTTCAACCACAGATAACACCGGGGAGCTGTTTTTT

D gene: TRBD1
V gene: TRBV10-3
J gene: TRBJ2-7
clone size: few
CDR3 protein: CAIKDRENLREQYF
CDR3 DNA: TGTGCCATCAAGGACAGGGAAAACTTACGAGAGCAGTACTTC

D gene: NA
V gene: TRBV4-1
J gene: TRBJ1-4
clone size: few
CDR3 protein: CASSPDGAYEKLFF
CDR3 DNA: TGCGCCAGCAGCCCCGACGGAGCATATGAAAAACTGTTTTTT

D gene: NA
V gene: TRBV20-1
J gene: TRBJ2-5
clone size: NA
CDR3 protein: CSARAPPSGEETQYF
CDR3 DNA: TGCAGTGCTAGAGCCCCCCCGTCCGGGGAAGAGACCCAGTACTTC

D gene: TRBD1
V gene: TRBV27
J gene: TRBJ2-3
clone size: few
CDR3 protein: CASSRRGQGAKWADTQYF
CDR3 DNA: TGTGCCAGCAGCCGTCGTGGACAGGGGGCAAAATGGGCAGATACGCAGTATTTT

D gene: NA
V gene: TRBV6-1
J gene: TRBJ2-7
clone size: once
CDR3 protein: CASSTEMTVYEQYF
CDR3 DNA: TGTGCCAGCAGTACGGAAATGACAGTCTACGAGCAGTACTTC

D gene: NA
V gene: TRBV28
J gene: TRBJ1-2
clone size: few
CDR3 protein: CASSLSGRGYGYTF
CDR3 DNA: TGTGCCAGCAGTTTAAGCGGGAGGGGCTATGGCTACACCTTC

D gene: NA
V gene: TRBV30
J gene: TRBJ2-5
clone size: few
CDR3 protein: CAWSQAGETQYF
CDR3 DNA: TGTGCCTGGAGTCAGGCCGGCGAGACCCAGTACTTC

D gene: NA
V gene: TRBV10-3
J gene: TRBJ2-5
clone size: NA
CDR3 protein: CAISESSRLETQYF
CDR3 DNA: TGTGCCATCAGTGAGTCGAGCAGGTTGGAGACCCAGTACTTC

D gene: TRBD1
V gene: TRBV4-3
J gene: TRBJ2-7
clone size: once
CDR3 protein: CASSRGRGRYEQYF
CDR3 DNA: TGCGCCAGCAGCCGTGGCAGGGGGCGATACGAGCAGTACTTC

D gene: TRBD2
V gene: TRBV2
J gene: TRBJ2-3
clone size: few
CDR3 protein: CASSELASGGSTQYF
CDR3 DNA: TGTGCCAGCAGTGAATTGGCTAGCGGGGGAAGTACGCAGTATTTT

D gene: TRBD2
V gene: TRBV6-5
J gene: TRBJ2-5
clone size: NA
CDR3 protein: CASSYVAGAQFETQHF
CDR3 DNA: TGTGCCAGCAGTTACGTAGCGGGGGCCCAATTCGAGACCCAGCACTTC

D gene: NA
V gene: TRBV20-1
J gene: TRBJ1-5
clone size: few
CDR3 protein: CSVGRSGSNQPQHF
CDR3 DNA: TGCAGTGTAGGGCGATCGGGGAGCAATCAGCCCCAGCATTTT

D gene: TRBD1
V gene: TRBV3-1
J gene: TRBJ2-5
clone size: NA
CDR3 protein: CASSQPWGQGTSQETQYF
CDR3 DNA: TGTGCCAGCAGCCAGCCTTGGGGACAGGGGACCTCCCAAGAGACCCAGTACTTC

D gene: NA
V gene: TRBV7-2
J gene: TRBJ1-6
clone size: few
CDR3 protein: CASSRALGARAFNSPLHF
CDR3 DNA: TGTGCCAGCAGCCGAGCGCTAGGTGCCAGGGCCTTCAATTCACCCCTCCACTTT

D gene: NA
V gene: TRBV4-1
J gene: TRBJ2-7
clone size: NA
CDR3 protein: CASSQADSAIYEQYF
CDR3 DNA: TGCGCCAGCAGCCAAGCGGACTCGGCGATTTACGAGCAGTACTTC

D gene: NA
V gene: TRBV20-1
J gene: TRBJ2-2
clone size: few
CDR3 protein: CSARARGFLTGELFF
CDR3 DNA: TGCAGTGCTAGAGCGAGGGGTTTCCTTACCGGGGAGCTGTTTTTT

D gene: TRBD1
V gene: TRBV12-3/TRBV12-4
J gene: TRBJ2-3
clone size: NA
CDR3 protein: CASSSRGQGTDTQYF
CDR3 DNA: TGTGCCAGCAGCTCCCGGGGACAGGGAACAGATACGCAGTATTTT

D gene: TRBD2
V gene: TRBV19
J gene: TRBJ2-5
clone size: NA
CDR3 protein: CASRRMAGGLETQYF
CDR3 DNA: TGTGCCAGTAGACGGATGGCGGGGGGGCTAGAGACCCAGTACTTC

D gene: NA
V gene: TRBV12-3/TRBV12-4
J gene: TRBJ2-1
clone size: NA
CDR3 protein: CASSLGGWGTPQVGQFF
CDR3 DNA: TGTGCCAGCAGTTTAGGGGGGTGGGGGACTCCCCAAGTTGGGCAGTTCTTC

D gene: TRBD2
V gene: TRBV10-1
J gene: TRBJ2-7
clone size: NA
CDR3 protein: CASSDAASGFYEQYF
CDR3 DNA: TGCGCCAGCAGTGATGCGGCTAGCGGATTCTACGAGCAGTACTTC

D gene: NA
V gene: TRBV2
J gene: TRBJ1-1
clone size: NA
CDR3 protein: CASSSQGRGTEAFF
CDR3 DNA: TGTGCCAGCAGTTCCCAGGGACGGGGCACTGAAGCTTTCTTT

D gene: NA
V gene: TRBV18
J gene: TRBJ2-5
clone size: once
CDR3 protein: CASSLRQANQETQYF
CDR3 DNA: TGTGCCAGCTCACTAAGACAGGCCAACCAAGAGACCCAGTACTTC

D gene: NA
V gene: TRBV7-2
J gene: TRBJ2-3
clone size: NA
CDR3 protein: CASSLEALATDTQYF
CDR3 DNA: TGTGCCAGCAGCTTAGAAGCACTAGCCACAGATACGCAGTATTTT

D gene: NA
V gene: TRBV4-1
J gene: TRBJ1-6
clone size: NA
CDR3 protein: CASSPQVSSPLHF
CDR3 DNA: TGCGCCAGCAGCCCGCAAGTGAGTTCACCCCTCCACTTT

D gene: NA
V gene: TRBV27
J gene: TRBJ2-1
clone size: few
CDR3 protein: CASARGAYEQFF
CDR3 DNA: TGTGCCAGCGCCAGGGGGGCGTATGAGCAGTTCTTC

D gene: TRBD1
V gene: TRBV15
J gene: TRBJ1-4
clone size: few
CDR3 protein: CATSRNRGGEKLFF
CDR3 DNA: TGTGCCACCAGCAGGAACAGGGGTGGGGAAAAACTGTTTTTT

D gene: NA
V gene: TRBV20-1
J gene: TRBJ2-5
clone size: NA
CDR3 protein: CSAEARRETQYF
CDR3 DNA: TGCAGTGCTGAGGCCCGTCGAGAGACCCAGTACTTC

D gene: TRBD1
V gene: TRBV24-1
J gene: TRBJ1-2
clone size: NA
CDR3 protein: CATSDFDRGGGYTF
CDR3 DNA: TGTGCCACCAGTGATTTTGACAGGGGAGGTGGCTACACCTTC

D gene: NA
V gene: TRBV7-9
J gene: TRBJ2-6
clone size: few
CDR3 protein: CASSLVLSGANALTF
CDR3 DNA: TGTGCCAGCAGCTTAGTACTGTCTGGGGCCAACGCCCTGACTTTC

D gene: NA
V gene: TRBV24-1
J gene: TRBJ1-6
clone size: NA
CDR3 protein: CATWNSPLHF
CDR3 DNA: TGTGCCACTTGGAATTCACCCCTCCACTTT

D gene: NA
V gene: TRBV4-1
J gene: TRBJ1-4
clone size: NA
CDR3 protein: CASSHRSGRNNEKLLF
CDR3 DNA: TGCGCCAGCAGCCATCGCTCGGGACGTAATAATGAAAAACTGCTTTTT

D gene: TRBD1
V gene: TRBV5-1
J gene: TRBJ2-1
clone size: NA
CDR3 protein: CASSSGQGARSYNEQFF
CDR3 DNA: TGCGCCAGCAGCTCGGGGCAGGGGGCCAGGTCCTACAATGAGCAGTTCTTC

D gene: NA
V gene: TRBV5-1
J gene: TRBJ2-5
clone size: NA
CDR3 protein: CASSSGPSQETQYF
CDR3 DNA: TGCGCCAGCAGCTCCGGTCCTTCCCAAGAGACCCAGTACTTC

D gene: TRBD1
V gene: TRBV12-3/TRBV12-4
J gene: TRBJ1-1
clone size: NA
CDR3 protein: CASSQWGQGTEAFF
CDR3 DNA: TGTGCCAGTAGCCAATGGGGACAGGGTACTGAAGCTTTCTTT

D gene: TRBD2
V gene: TRBV29-1
J gene: TRBJ2-5
clone size: NA
CDR3 protein: CSVHGLAGEETQYF
CDR3 DNA: TGCAGCGTGCACGGGCTAGCGGGGGAAGAGACCCAGTACTTC

D gene: NA
V gene: TRBV27
J gene: TRBJ1-6
clone size: NA
CDR3 protein: CASSFRKSGDIWSPLHF
CDR3 DNA: TGTGCCAGCAGTTTCAGAAAGTCAGGGGATATATGGTCACCCCTCCACTTT

D gene: NA
V gene: TRBV5-1
J gene: TRBJ2-5
clone size: few
CDR3 protein: CASSPQSPGGETQYF
CDR3 DNA: TGCGCCAGCAGCCCCCAAAGTCCAGGGGGGGAGACCCAGTACTTC

D gene: NA
V gene: TRBV12-3/TRBV12-4
J gene: TRBJ2-1
clone size: NA
CDR3 protein: CASSFDRNSYNEQFF
CDR3 DNA: TGTGCCAGCAGTTTTGACAGAAACTCCTACAATGAGCAGTTCTTC

D gene: NA
V gene: TRBV10-3
J gene: TRBJ1-2
clone size: few
CDR3 protein: CAISARNRLYGYTF
CDR3 DNA: TGTGCCATCAGTGCGAGGAACAGGCTCTATGGCTACACCTTC

D gene: TRBD2
V gene: TRBV3-1
J gene: TRBJ2-3
clone size: once
CDR3 protein: CASSQDKTSGSRDTQYF
CDR3 DNA: TGTGCCAGCAGCCAAGATAAGACTAGCGGATCAAGGGATACGCAGTATTTT

D gene: NA
V gene: TRBV5-6
J gene: TRBJ2-5
clone size: few
CDR3 protein: CASSSGHREETQYF
CDR3 DNA: TGTGCCAGCAGCTCAGGACACAGGGAAGAGACCCAGTACTTC

D gene: TRBD1
V gene: TRBV3-1
J gene: TRBJ1-1
clone size: few
CDR3 protein: CASSQGDRETEAFF
CDR3 DNA: TGTGCCAGCAGCCAAGGGGACAGGGAAACTGAAGCTTTCTTT

D gene: NA
V gene: TRBV20-1
J gene: TRBJ2-3
clone size: NA
CDR3 protein: CSARGPWGTDTQYF
CDR3 DNA: TGCAGTGCTAGAGGCCCGTGGGGAACAGATACGCAGTATTTT

D gene: TRBD1
V gene: TRBV5-1
J gene: TRBJ2-5
clone size: NA
CDR3 protein: CASSFRDRRETQYF
CDR3 DNA: TGCGCCAGCAGCTTCCGGGACAGACGAGAGACCCAGTACTTC

D gene: NA
V gene: TRBV6-1
J gene: TRBJ1-4
clone size: NA
CDR3 protein: CASSEKSRVNEKLFF
CDR3 DNA: TGTGCCAGCAGTGAAAAGTCCAGGGTTAATGAAAAACTGTTTTTT

D gene: NA
V gene: TRBV29-1
J gene: TRBJ2-7
clone size: NA
CDR3 protein: CSVVPTQWGEQYF
CDR3 DNA: TGCAGCGTTGTCCCTACCCAGTGGGGAGAGCAGTACTTC

D gene: NA
V gene: TRBV11-2
J gene: TRBJ2-7
clone size: few
CDR3 protein: CASSLDISCDF
CDR3 DNA: TGTGCCAGCAGTTTGGACATATCGTGTGACTTC